The entry below gives a single TCR beta chain sequence along with its context. Its antigen is currently not known. The input lacks base qualities; no much larger clone sits a single base away. The record originates from a study of T cell responses to AZD1222 COVID-19 vaccine (TCRdb year 2021). The study in broad terms: TCR sequencing covered over 230 trial participants: about 210 given two doses of AZD1222 and about 26 given two doses of MenACWY control vaccine. Trial participants were enrolled into age subgroups of 18-55, 56-69 and 70-plus years, which contained about 150, 27 and 61 TCR-sequenced participants, respectively. The full study reports these points: Spike-specific TCR breadth and depth rose significantly after two AZD1222 doses compared with day 0 and with MenACWY recipients. Because no day 14 peak-response samples were available, repertoires were characterized only after the peak T cell response. In the small 56-69-year group, the increase in depth fell short of significance, most likely because of low power. Participants were mostly white British and included more females than males, and it was suggested by the authors that clonal diversity may have been underestimated. Conclusions about previously exposed vaccinees were limited because only six AZD1222 recipients were SARS-CoV-2 seropositive at baseline. Reportedly, close to half of the unique spike-specific TCRs recognized epitopes lying outside the regions that are mutated in the B.1.351 and B.1.1.7 variants. CD4 TCRs associated with the vaccine covered the entire spike protein, and the dominant responses were in regions 160-218 and 743-854.

Taken from the germline V gene, the CDR1 and CDR2 loops are MDHEN and SYDVKM. Germline trimming: 5 bases from V, 7 bases from J; junction bases outside gene matches: 5. From the cysteine up to the phenylalanine, the CDR3 has a length of 12 residues. Kept here is only the CDR3 DNA, which spans 36 bases and is read in frame from base 1. The CDR3 regions of human TCRbeta chains were analyzed by immunosequencing. The authors' pipeline ran thus. Repertoire TCRs were checked for matches against a reference library of SARS-CoV-2-specific TCRs that had been generated using the MIRA antigen-specificity platform. Breadth was defined as the fraction of unique TCRs that were SARS-CoV-2-associated, and depth was defined as the fraction of total T cells that were SARS-CoV-2-associated. Using the MIRA data, every spike-specific TCR was mapped to the spike region that the TCR reacted to and assigned to either a CD4 or a CD8 class. Log10-transformed breadth and depth values were compared by one-way ANOVA with Sidak's multiple comparisons tests. TCRdb holds this immuneACCESS table with in-frame rearrangements only. Some clones are missing; in checked studies, unresolved V genes explain under half, and the rest has no known cause. V, J and clone size are those of that table, while D and trimming were read from the DNA. For this sample the table gives roughly 150,000 clones, of which 80% to 90% were detected only once. The ten largest clones capture roughly 6.9% of the sample.

In the paper's terms, the time point label means: sample from adult after SARS-CoV-2 infection, after symptom onset. A couple of convalescent COVID-19 patients, sampled after symptom onset from adults with prior SARS-CoV-2 infection, were also TCR-sequenced for comparison. This receptor was identified in an adult who had recovered from COVID-19. This sample comprised peripheral blood, obtained after recovery from COVID-19. This chain is built from TRBV28 and TRBJ2-7, with 7 junctional bases fitting TRBD1. Read as DNA, the sequence is TGTGCCAGCAGTGTACAGGGGTGGGAGCAGTACTTC. Translated, this is CASSVQGWEQYF.